This is a list of T cell receptor beta chains from one sample in a study of cytomegalovirus exposure and HLA in healthy donors. Libraries were prepared by immunoSEQ multiplex PCR; TCRdb keeps only in-frame clonotypes and omits some of them. In the table there are around 140,000 clones, 94% of which are singletons. Material for sequencing was PBMCs. These TCRs come from a man aged 18 to 30 in good health and CMV-seropositive. The CDR3 runs from the conserved cysteine through the conserved F or W. A D gene is named only where the DNA matches it firmly. Some rows have no size entry. The others give once, few or many, or a class for an expanded clone.

D gene	V gene	clone size	J gene	CDR3 protein	CDR3 DNA
TRBD1	TRBV7-2	.	TRBJ2-7	CASSIQGGPYEQYF	TGTGCCAGCAGCATACAGGGGGGTCCCTACGAGCAGTACTTC
TRBD2	TRBV5-1	.	TRBJ2-1	CASSLFSGSGFYNEQFF	TGCGCCAGCAGCTTGTTTAGCGGGAGCGGATTCTACAATGAGCAGTTCTTC
TRBD2	TRBV30	.	TRBJ2-1	CAWKKTLGGDEQFF	TGTGCCTGGAAAAAGACCCTGGGGGGGGATGAGCAGTTCTTC
.	TRBV29-1	.	TRBJ1-3	CSVGLAGNTIYF	TGCAGCGTTGGTCTAGCTGGAAACACCATATATTTT
.	TRBV6-5	.	TRBJ2-1	CASSPRVLYNEQFF	TGTGCCAGCAGCCCCAGGGTATTGTACAATGAGCAGTTCTTC
TRBD2	TRBV16	once	TRBJ2-1	CASSQSGRGSYNEQFF	TGTGCCAGCAGCCAATCGGGGAGGGGCTCCTACAATGAGCAGTTCTTC
TRBD2	TRBV11-2	.	TRBJ2-7	CASSLVAGGLGEQYF	TGTGCCAGCAGCTTAGTGGCGGGAGGGCTAGGAGAGCAGTACTTC
TRBD1	TRBV18	.	TRBJ2-2	CASSSGQGGTGELFF	TGTGCCAGCTCATCGGGACAGGGAGGGACCGGGGAGCTGTTTTTT
.	TRBV27	.	TRBJ1-5	CASSPRGAYSNQPQHF	TGTGCCAGCAGTCCCCGAGGTGCATATAGCAATCAGCCCCAGCATTTT
TRBD1	TRBV28	.	TRBJ2-7	CASRFHRDSKTYEQYF	TGTGCCAGCAGATTTCACCGGGACAGTAAGACCTACGAGCAGTACTTC
.	TRBV7-2	.	TRBJ1-5	CASSLERGQPQHF	TGTGCCAGCAGCTTGGAAAGGGGTCAGCCCCAGCATTTT
TRBD2	TRBV7-8	.	TRBJ2-7	CASSPMGGGSYEQYF	TGTGCCAGCAGCCCGATGGGGGGGGGTTCCTACGAGCAGTACTTC
.	TRBV16	.	TRBJ2-6	CASSQSTVGANVLTF	TGTGCCAGCAGCCAATCGACAGTGGGGGCCAACGTCCTGACTTTC
TRBD1	TRBV5-1	.	TRBJ2-7	CASSGWTGTGLNEQYF	TGCGCCAGCAGCGGGTGGACCGGGACAGGGTTGAACGAGCAGTACTTC
TRBD1	TRBV9	.	TRBJ1-4	CASSVDGTGEERLFF	TGTGCCAGCAGCGTAGACGGGACAGGGGAGGAACGGCTGTTTTTT
TRBD1	TRBV30	few	TRBJ1-5	CAWSAGTGRYDNQPQHF	TGTGCCTGGAGTGCGGGGACAGGGAGATATGACAATCAGCCCCAGCATTTT
.	TRBV28	.	TRBJ2-2	CASREYGTGELFF	TGTGCCAGCCGGGAGTATGGCACCGGGGAGCTGTTTTTT
TRBD2	TRBV7-2	.	TRBJ2-5	CASSLASGSRETQYF	TGTGCCAGCAGCTTAGCTAGCGGGAGTCGCGAGACCCAGTACTTC
.	TRBV25-1	.	TRBJ1-4	CASSEGAPEKLFF	TGTGCCAGCAGTGAAGGAGCACCAGAAAAACTGTTTTTT
TRBD2	TRBV2	.	TRBJ2-5	CASSLGLAAPEETQYF	TGTGCCAGCAGTCTAGGACTAGCGGCGCCCGAAGAGACCCAGTACTTC
.	TRBV10-3	.	TRBJ2-3	CAISEQRGGTDTQYF	TGTGCCATCAGTGAGCAGAGGGGGGGGACAGATACGCAGTATTTT
TRBD1	TRBV5-8	once	TRBJ1-5	CASSEGTGIYSNQPQHF	TGTGCCAGCAGCGAAGGGACAGGGATCTATAGCAATCAGCCCCAGCATTTT
.	TRBV7-9	.	TRBJ1-3	CATPPGEFSGNTIYF	TGTGCCACCCCGCCAGGGGAGTTCTCTGGAAACACCATATATTTT
TRBD1	TRBV27	once	TRBJ1-1	CASRRDRNTEAFF	TGTGCCAGCAGGCGGGACAGGAACACTGAAGCTTTCTTT
TRBD2	TRBV2	.	TRBJ2-1	CASRVAGGPYNEQFF	TGTGCCAGCAGGGTAGCGGGAGGCCCCTACAATGAGCAGTTCTTC
.	TRBV12-2	.	TRBJ2-5	CASRLASGPTGEETQYF	TGTGCAAGTCGCTTAGCGTCGGGGCCGACGGGGGAAGAGACCCAGTACTTC
TRBD2	TRBV11-2	.	TRBJ2-7	CASSSTSGRVLNEQYF	TGTGCCAGCAGCTCCACTAGCGGGAGGGTTTTGAACGAGCAGTACTTC